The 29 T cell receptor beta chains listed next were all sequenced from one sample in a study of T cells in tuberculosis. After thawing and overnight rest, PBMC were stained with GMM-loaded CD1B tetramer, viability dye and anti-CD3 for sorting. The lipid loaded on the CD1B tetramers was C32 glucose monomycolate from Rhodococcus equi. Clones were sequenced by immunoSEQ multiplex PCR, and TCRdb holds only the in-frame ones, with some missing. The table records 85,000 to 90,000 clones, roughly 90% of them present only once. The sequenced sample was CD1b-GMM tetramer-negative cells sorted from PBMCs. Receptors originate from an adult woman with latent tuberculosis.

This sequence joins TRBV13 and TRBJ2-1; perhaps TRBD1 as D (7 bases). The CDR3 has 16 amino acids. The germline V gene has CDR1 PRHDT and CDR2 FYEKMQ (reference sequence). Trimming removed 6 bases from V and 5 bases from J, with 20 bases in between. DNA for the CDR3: TGTGCCAGCAGGCTTCAGGGGGGCGGTCGGGACAATGAGCAGTTCTTC. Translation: CASRLQGGGRDNEQFF.

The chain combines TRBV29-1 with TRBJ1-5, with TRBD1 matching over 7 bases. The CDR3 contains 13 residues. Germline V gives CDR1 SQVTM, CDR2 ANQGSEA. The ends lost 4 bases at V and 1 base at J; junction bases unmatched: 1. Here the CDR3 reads CSVGQGSNQPQHF. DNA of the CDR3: TGCAGCGTTGGACAGGGCAGCAATCAGCCCCAGCATTTT.

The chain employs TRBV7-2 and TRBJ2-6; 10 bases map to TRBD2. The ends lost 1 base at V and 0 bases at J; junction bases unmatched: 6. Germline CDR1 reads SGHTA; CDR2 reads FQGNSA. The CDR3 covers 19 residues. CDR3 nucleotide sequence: TGTGCCAGCAGCTTAGGGGCTAGCGGGGGACCCTCTGGGGCCAACGTCCTGACTTTC. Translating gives CASSLGASGGPSGANVLTF.

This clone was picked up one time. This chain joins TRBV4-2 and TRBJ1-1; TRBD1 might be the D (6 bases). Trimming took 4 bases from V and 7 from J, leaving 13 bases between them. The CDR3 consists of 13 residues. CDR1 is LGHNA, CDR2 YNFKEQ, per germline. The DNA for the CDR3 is TGTGCCAGCAGCCGGAGACCAGGGGTTGAAGCTTTCTTT. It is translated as CASSRRPGVEAFF.

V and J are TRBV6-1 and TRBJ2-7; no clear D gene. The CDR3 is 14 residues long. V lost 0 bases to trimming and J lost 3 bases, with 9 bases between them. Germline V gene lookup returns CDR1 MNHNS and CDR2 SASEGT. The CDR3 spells CASSEAFKHYEQYF. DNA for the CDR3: TGTGCCAGCAGTGAAGCGTTTAAACACTACGAGCAGTACTTC.

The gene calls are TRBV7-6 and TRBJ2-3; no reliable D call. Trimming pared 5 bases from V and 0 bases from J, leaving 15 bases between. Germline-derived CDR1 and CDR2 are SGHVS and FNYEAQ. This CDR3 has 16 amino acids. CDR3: CASSPRAGLSTDTQYF. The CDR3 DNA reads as TGTGCCAGCAGCCCAAGAGCAGGCCTCAGCACAGATACGCAGTATTTT.

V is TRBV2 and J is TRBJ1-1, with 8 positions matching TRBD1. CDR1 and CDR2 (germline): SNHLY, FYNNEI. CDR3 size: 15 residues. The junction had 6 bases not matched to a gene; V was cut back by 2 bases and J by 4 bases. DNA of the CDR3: TGTGCCAGCAGTGAATCTCAGGGGGCCCGCACTGAAGCTTTCTTT. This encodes CASSESQGARTEAFF.

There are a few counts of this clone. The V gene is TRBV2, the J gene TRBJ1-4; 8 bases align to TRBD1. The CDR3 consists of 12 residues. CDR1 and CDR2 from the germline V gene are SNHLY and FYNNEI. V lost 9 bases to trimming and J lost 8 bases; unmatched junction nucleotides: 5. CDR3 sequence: CARSGGGEKLFF. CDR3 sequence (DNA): TGTGCCAGATCAGGGGGCGGCGAAAAACTGTTTTTT.

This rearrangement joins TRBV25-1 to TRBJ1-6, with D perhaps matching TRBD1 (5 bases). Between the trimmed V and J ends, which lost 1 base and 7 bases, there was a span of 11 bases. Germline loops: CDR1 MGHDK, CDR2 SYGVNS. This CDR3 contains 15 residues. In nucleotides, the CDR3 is TGTGCCAGCAGTGAATTGAGCGGGACGAATTCACCCCTCCACTTT. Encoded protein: CASSELSGTNSPLHF.

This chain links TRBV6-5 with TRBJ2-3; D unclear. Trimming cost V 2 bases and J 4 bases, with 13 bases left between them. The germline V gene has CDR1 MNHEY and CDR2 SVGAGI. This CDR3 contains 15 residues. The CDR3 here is CASSYGTFISDTQYF. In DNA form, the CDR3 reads TGTGCCAGCAGTTACGGTACTTTCATATCAGATACGCAGTATTTT.

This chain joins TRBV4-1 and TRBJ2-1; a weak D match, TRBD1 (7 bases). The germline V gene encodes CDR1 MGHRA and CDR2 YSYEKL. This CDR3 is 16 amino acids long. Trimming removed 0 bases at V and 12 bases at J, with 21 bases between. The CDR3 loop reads CASSQEGGTARVLQFF. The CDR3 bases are TGCGCCAGCAGCCAAGAAGGGGGGACAGCCAGAGTTCTGCAGTTCTTC.

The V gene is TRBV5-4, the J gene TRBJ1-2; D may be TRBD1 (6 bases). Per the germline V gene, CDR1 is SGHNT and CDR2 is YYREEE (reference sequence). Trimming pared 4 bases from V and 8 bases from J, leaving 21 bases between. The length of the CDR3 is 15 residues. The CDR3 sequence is CASSADPDRSRGYTF. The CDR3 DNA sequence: TGTGCCAGCAGCGCCGACCCGGACAGATCGAGAGGCTACACCTTC. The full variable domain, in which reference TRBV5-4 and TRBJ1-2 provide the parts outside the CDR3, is ETGVTQSPTHLIKTRGQQVTLRCSSQSGHNTVSWYQQALGQGPQFIFQYYREEENGRGNFPPRFSGLQFPNYSSELNVNALELDDSALYLCASSADPDRSRGYTFGSGTRLTVV.

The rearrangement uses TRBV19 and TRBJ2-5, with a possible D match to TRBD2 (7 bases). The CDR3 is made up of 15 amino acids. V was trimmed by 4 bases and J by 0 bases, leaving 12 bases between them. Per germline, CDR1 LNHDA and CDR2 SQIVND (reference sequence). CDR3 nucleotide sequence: TGTGCCAGTAGTAGCGGGGGCTCGTACCAAGAGACCCAGTACTTC. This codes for CASSSGGSYQETQYF.

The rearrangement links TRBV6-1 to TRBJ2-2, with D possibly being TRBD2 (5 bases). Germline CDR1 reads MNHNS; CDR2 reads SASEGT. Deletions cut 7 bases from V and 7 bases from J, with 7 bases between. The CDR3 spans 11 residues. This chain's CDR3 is CASTEVGELFF. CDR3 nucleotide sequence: TGTGCCAGCACGGAGGTCGGGGAGCTGTTTTTT.

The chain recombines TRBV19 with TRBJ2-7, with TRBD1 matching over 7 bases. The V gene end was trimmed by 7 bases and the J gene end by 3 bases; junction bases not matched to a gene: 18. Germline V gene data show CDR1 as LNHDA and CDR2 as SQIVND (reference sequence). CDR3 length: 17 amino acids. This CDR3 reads CASTPSHRGEGDYEQYF. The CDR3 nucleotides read TGTGCCAGTACCCCATCACACAGGGGCGAGGGGGACTACGAGCAGTACTTC.

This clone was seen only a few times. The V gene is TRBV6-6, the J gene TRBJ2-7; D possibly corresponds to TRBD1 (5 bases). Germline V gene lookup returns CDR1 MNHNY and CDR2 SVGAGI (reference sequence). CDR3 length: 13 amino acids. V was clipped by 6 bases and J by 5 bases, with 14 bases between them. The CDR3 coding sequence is TGTGCCAGCAGGGAGAACACAGGAAACGAGCAGTACGTC. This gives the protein CASRENTGNEQYV.

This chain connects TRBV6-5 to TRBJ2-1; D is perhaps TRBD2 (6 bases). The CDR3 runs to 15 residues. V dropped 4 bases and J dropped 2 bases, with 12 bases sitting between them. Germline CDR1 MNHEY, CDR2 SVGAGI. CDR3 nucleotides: TGTGCCAGCAGTTTTATTGGCGGGACCTACAATGAGCAGTTCTTC. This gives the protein CASSFIGGTYNEQFF.

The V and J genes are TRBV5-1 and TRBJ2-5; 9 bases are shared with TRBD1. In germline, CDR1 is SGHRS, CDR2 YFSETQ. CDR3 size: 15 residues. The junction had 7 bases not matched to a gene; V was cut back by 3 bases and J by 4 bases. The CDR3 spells CASSSQGARAETQYF. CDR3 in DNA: TGCGCCAGCAGCTCACAGGGGGCGCGGGCAGAGACCCAGTACTTC.

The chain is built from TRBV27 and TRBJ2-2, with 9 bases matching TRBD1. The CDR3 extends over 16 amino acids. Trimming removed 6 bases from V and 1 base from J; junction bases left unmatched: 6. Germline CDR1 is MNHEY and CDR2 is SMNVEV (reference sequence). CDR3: CASSPRQGGNTGELFF. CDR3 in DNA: TGTGCCAGCAGCCCGAGACAGGGGGGGAACACCGGGGAGCTGTTTTTT.

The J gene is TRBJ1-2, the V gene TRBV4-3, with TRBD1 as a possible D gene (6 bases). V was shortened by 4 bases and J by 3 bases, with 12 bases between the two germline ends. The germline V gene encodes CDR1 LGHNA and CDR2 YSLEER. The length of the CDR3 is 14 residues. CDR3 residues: CASSRTRTDYGYTF. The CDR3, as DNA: TGCGCCAGCAGCCGGACACGGACAGACTATGGCTACACCTTC.

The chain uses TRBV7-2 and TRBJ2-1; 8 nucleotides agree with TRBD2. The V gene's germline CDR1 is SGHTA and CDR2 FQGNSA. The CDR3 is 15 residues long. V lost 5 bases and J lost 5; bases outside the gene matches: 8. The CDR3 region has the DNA TGTGCCAGCAGCGTCGGGGGGGCCCCTAACAATGAGCAGTTCTTC. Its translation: CASSVGGAPNNEQFF.

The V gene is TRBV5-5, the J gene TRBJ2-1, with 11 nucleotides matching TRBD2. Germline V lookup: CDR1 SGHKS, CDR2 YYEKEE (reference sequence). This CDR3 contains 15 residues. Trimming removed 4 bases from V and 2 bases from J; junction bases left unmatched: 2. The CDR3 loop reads CASSPGLAAYNEQFF. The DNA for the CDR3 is TGTGCCAGCAGCCCGGGACTAGCGGCCTACAATGAGCAGTTCTTC.

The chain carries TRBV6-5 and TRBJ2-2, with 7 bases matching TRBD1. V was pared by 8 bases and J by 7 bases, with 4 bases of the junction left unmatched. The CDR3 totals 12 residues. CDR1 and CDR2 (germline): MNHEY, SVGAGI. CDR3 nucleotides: TGTGCCAGCGAGACAGGGAGCGGGGAGCTGTTTTTT. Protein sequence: CASETGSGELFF.

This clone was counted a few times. Here the CDR3 reads CASRRQGNGYTF. CDR3 DNA sequence: TGTGCCAGCAGGAGACAGGGGAATGGCTACACCTTC. The chain joins TRBV6-6 to TRBJ1-2, with 8 positions matching TRBD1. The germline gives CDR1 MNHNY, CDR2 SVGAGI (reference sequence). The CDR3 is 12 amino acids. Trimming cost V 6 bases and J 6 bases; bases outside gene matches: 3.

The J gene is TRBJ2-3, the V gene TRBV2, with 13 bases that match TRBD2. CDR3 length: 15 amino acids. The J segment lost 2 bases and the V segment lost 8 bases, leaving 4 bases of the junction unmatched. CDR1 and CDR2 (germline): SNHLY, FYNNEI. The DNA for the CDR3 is TGTGCCAGCGGAGGACTAGCGGGGGACACAGATACGCAGTATTTT. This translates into CASGGLAGDTDTQYF.

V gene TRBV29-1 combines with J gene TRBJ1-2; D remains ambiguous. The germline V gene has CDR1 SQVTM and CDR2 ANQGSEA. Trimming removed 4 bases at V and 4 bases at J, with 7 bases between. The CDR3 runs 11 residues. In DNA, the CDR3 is TGCAGCGTTGGGGCGAGCTATGGCTACACCTTC. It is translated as CSVGASYGYTF.

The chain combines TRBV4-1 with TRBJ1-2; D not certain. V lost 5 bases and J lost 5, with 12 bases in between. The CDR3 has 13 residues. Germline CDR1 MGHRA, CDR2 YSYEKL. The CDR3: CASSEGDTYGYTF. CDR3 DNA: TGCGCCAGCAGCGAAGGAGATACTTATGGCTACACCTTC.

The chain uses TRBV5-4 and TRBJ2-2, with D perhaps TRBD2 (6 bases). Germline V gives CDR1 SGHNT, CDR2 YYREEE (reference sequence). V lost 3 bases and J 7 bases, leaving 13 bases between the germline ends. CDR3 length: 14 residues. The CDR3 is CASSSDPGDGELFF. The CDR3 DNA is TGTGCCAGCAGCTCAGATCCGGGAGACGGGGAGCTGTTTTTT.

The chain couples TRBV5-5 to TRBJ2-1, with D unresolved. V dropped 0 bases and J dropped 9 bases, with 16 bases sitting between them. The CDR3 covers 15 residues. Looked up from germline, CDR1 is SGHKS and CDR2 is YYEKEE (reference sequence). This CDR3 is CASSLGFFTVSEQFF. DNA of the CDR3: TGTGCCAGCAGCTTGGGATTTTTTACGGTTTCTGAGCAGTTCTTC.